This TCR beta chain was recorded in a study of response to subunit inactivated influenza vaccine. Germline CDR1 reads MNHEY; CDR2 reads SVGAGI. There are 16 residues in the CDR3. V trimming: 1 base; J trimming: 1 base; junction bases outside the gene matches: 2. TCRdb used MiXCR to reprocess the RT-PCR reads, holding one entry per CDR3 protein. The table lists 800,000 or so distinct CDR3 sequences, around 20% of them singletons, with around 9.6% in the top ten. Study outcomes and limitations: Researchers suggested that each seasonal influenza vaccination recruits few new T cells.

This clonotype came up a few times. Its cognate antigen is unknown. This chain links TRBV6-5 with TRBJ1-3; 9 nucleotides line up with TRBD1. This clonotype was obtained from a man in his fifties or sixties who received an inactivated influenza vaccine. The sample consisted of PBMCs from blood, taken roughly 5 days after vaccination. The CDR3 sequence is CASSYLQGASGNTIYF. For the CDR3, the DNA is TGTGCCAGCAGTTACTTACAGGGGGCATCTGGAAACACCATATATTTT.